Given below is one TCR beta chain in context. What this receptor recognizes is not known. It has no much larger one-base neighbor in the sample; base qualities were not kept. The CDR3 sequence holds 15 residues, the cysteine and phenylalanine included. Here the CDR3 DNA is all that survives: 45 bases in frame from base 1. Trimming accounts for 6 bases at V and 4 bases at J, while the number of junction bases matched to no gene is 12. CDR1 and CDR2 are read off the germline V gene (reference sequence) as MNHNY and SVGAGI. This sample's treatment or condition label indicates: around 19 received Ad26.COV2.S at low or high dose, single or two shots; about five received placebo; per-sample allocation not given. Repertoires of vaccine and placebo recipients were sequenced from samples taken on day 63 after the first injection. Between 29 July and 7 August 2020, Cohort 1b enrolled about two dozen adults aged 18-55 years at one site in Boston, USA. As a vaccine, Ad26.COV2.S was a replication-incompetent adenovirus type 26 vector that expressed a prefusion-stabilized SARS-CoV-2 spike protein derived from the original Wuhan strain.

This record comes from a study of Ad26.COV2.S vaccination and SARS-CoV-2 variants (dated by TCRdb to the early 2020s). At the level of the whole study: Donors in the vaccine arm were drawn from COV1001, a phase I-IIa trial of Ad26.COV2.S in healthy adults that was multicentre, randomized, double-blind and placebo-controlled. Dosing of Ad26.COV2.S was intramuscular, at either 5x10^10 or 1x10^11 viral particles, delivered as one shot or as two shots spaced 56 days apart. Sequencing of the TCRbeta repertoire served to evaluate the specificity and breadth of SARS-CoV-2-reactive T cell receptors following Ad26.COV2.S vaccination. A total of approximately 32 samples were included in the TCR-sequenced set, comprising around 19 Ad26.COV2.S vaccine recipients, 5 placebo recipients and 8 SARS-CoV-2 convalescent individuals. Trial participants were randomized into five groups of five: low-dose or high-dose Ad26.COV2.S given once or twice, or placebo on both occasions. Investigators did not know the trial group allocation while performing experiments and assessing outcomes.

Study-wide conclusions, independent of this receptor: The authors noted that total T cell responses may have been underestimated by the TCR breadth and depth analyses. Vaccine and placebo recipients had similar non-spike TCR breadth, a finding consistent with the vaccine containing only spike. After vaccination, substantial breadth of spike-specific CD8+ and CD4+ T cell responses was reported. The study was not powered for comparison of responses between vaccine doses or regimens. Ad26.COV2.S recipients had higher spike-specific TCR breadth than placebo recipients (P = 0.0014).

TCRbeta CDR3 regions were sequenced with the immunoSEQ Assay. After extraction, genomic DNA underwent amplification by bias-controlled multiplex PCR, followed by high-throughput sequencing. In the paper's pipeline: To quantify the absolute abundance of each unique TCRbeta CDR3 region, sequences were collapsed and filtered. T cell fraction was estimated by normalizing TCRbeta template counts to usable DNA, with usable DNA measured through amplification of reference genes found in all nucleated cells. Repertoire TCRs were annotated as SARS-CoV-2-specific by exact matching of V gene, CDR3 amino acid sequence and J gene to a known reactive TCR set. The reference SARS-CoV-2 TCR set was derived from MIRA and filtered for enrichment in COVID-19-positive ImmuneCODE repertoires, a step that removed public or cross-reactive TCRs. Based on the MIRA antigens, annotated TCRs were further analysed at the level of specific ORF or position within ORF. Breadth was defined as the number of annotated unique rearrangements divided by the total number of unique productive rearrangements, and depth was defined as the summed frequency of the annotated unique rearrangements. TCR breadth was compared between groups using two-sided Wilcoxon rank-sum tests. As stored in TCRdb, this immuneACCESS dataset retains in-frame rearrangements with V and J assigned. A fraction of the clones does not appear; measured against another copy, unresolved V genes explain less than half of the discrepancy, and the remainder lacks a known reason. The V and J calls and clone size come from that table; D and trimming were worked out from the DNA. Counted in this sample were about 680,000 clones; roughly 90% of them appeared once. The ten largest clones capture approximately 1.5% of the sample.

The TCR originated in a person between 18 and 65 years old who received the Ad26.COV2.S COVID-19 vaccine or a placebo. The rearranged chain carries TRBV6-6 and TRBJ2-7; TRBD1 agrees with 7 junctional bases. Sample: peripheral blood, taken in a trial of Ad26.COV2.S vaccine versus placebo. The DNA reads as follows: TGTGCCAGCAGCAAACCCGGACAGGCTTTTTACGAGCAGTACTTC. This gives the protein CASSKPGQAFYEQYF.